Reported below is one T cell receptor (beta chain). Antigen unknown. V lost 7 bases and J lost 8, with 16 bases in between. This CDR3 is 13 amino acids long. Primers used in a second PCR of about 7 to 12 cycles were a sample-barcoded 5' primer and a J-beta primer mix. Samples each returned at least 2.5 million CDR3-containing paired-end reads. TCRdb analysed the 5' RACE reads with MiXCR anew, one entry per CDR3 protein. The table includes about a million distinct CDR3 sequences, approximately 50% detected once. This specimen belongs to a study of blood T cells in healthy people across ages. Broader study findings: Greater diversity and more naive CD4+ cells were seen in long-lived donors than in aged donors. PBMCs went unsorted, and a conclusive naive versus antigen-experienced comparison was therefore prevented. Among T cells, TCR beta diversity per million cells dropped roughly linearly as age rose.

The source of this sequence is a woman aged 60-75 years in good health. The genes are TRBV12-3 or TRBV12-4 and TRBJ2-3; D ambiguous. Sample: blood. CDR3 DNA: TGTGCCAGCAATTCTCTTAAGGCCAGTACGCAGTATTTT. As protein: CASNSLKASTQYF.